This TCR beta chain was sequenced for a study of T cell clonality in common variable immunodeficiency. This clone showed up many times. The DNA ends 3 residues before the CDR3 does, and the rest of the CDR3 is filled in from the germline J gene. Per germline, CDR1 DFQATT and CDR2 SNEGSKA (reference sequence). Trimming at V came to 0 bases and at J to 4 bases, leaving 5 bases not matched to a gene. This CDR3 is built from 15 residues. CVID and control samples used equivalent genomic DNA input. Profiling relied on immunoSEQ multiplex PCR, and the TCRdb table lists in-frame clones only, not all of them. The repertoire has roughly 79,000 clones, none seen only once; the ten largest take 0.8%.

The clonotype originates from a person between 18 and 75 years old in good health. The chain employs TRBV20-1 and TRBJ1-4; 7 bases line up with TRBD1. Sequenced: peripheral blood mononuclear cells. Partial CDR3 DNA: TGCAGTGCTAGAGATCCAGGGGGGAGTAATGAAAAA. Protein product: CSARDPGGSNEK. The whole CDR3 protein reads CSARDPGGSNEKLFF.